Below are 5 T cell receptor beta chains sequenced from a single sample in a study of esophageal squamous cell carcinoma under preoperative chemotherapy. TCRdb reprocessed the PCR reads with MiXCR, giving one entry per CDR3 protein. The sample lists 6,400 or so distinct CDR3 sequences, roughly 30% occurring once. Noted time point: before preoperative PTX-NDP chemotherapy. This material was obtained from a patient given preoperative chemotherapy. Source of these receptors: a human donor with esophageal squamous cell carcinoma. The donor label of this sample is uncertain.

For this clonotype: As the CDR3 is not closed by the conserved phenylalanine or tryptophan, this likely results from a read error. The V call is TRBV27, the J call TRBJ2-5; D assignment may be TRBD1 or TRBD2 (5 bases each). The J call is uncertain, as TRBJ2-1 better fits the DNA end. The germline V gene encodes CDR1 MNHEY and CDR2 SMNVEV (reference sequence). The CDR3 consists of 15 residues. The CDR3 region is CASSFGDGISAEQFL. CDR3 DNA: TGTGCCAGCAGTTTCGGGGACGGAATCTCGGCTGAGCAGTTCTTG.

As for this clonotype: No DNA is shown, since the ends of the CDR3 on it are uncertain; the CDR3 is the one TCRdb lists. The chain recombines TRBV6-5 with TRBJ2-2; the listed D gene, TRBD1, was not tested against the DNA. The CDR3 has 16 residues if both end residues are counted. Germline V gene lookup returns CDR1 MNHEY and CDR2 SVGAGI. This chain's CDR3 is CASSYSEQGTPGSCFF.

As to this clonotype: This could be a read error, since a much larger clone is one nucleotide away. The chain has TRBV11-2 and TRBJ2-1, with TRBD1 identical over 9 bases. This CDR3 comprises 13 residues. J was trimmed by 10 bases and V by 7 bases; bases with no gene match: 8. The germline gives CDR1 SGHAT, CDR2 FQNNGV. The CDR3 nucleotides are TGTGCCAGCACCGGACAGGGGTCCTACGAGCAGTTCTTC. The encoded protein is CASTGQGSYEQFF.

Judged by abundance, this clonotype is medium-sized (0.01 to 0.1%). This chain joins TRBV7-9 and TRBJ2-1, with 7 bases fitting TRBD2. Germline lookup yields CDR1 SEHNR and CDR2 FQNEAQ (reference sequence). Trimming cost V 5 bases and J 3 bases; bases outside gene matches: 7. The CDR3 is made up of 15 amino acids. The CDR3 nucleotides read TGTGCCAGCAGCCCGAATGGGGGGGACTACAATGAGCAGTTCTTC. It specifies CASSPNGGDYNEQFF.

To note about this clonotype: Likely a read error: the CDR3 ends without its conserved phenylalanine or tryptophan. The CDR3 here is CASSLEVGRNEQFC. The CDR3 DNA sequence: TGTGCGAGCAGCTTAGAGGTAGGGCGCAATGAGCAGTTCTGC. The V and J genes are TRBV7-6 and TRBJ2-1; D gene uncertain. CDR1 and CDR2 from the germline V gene are SGHVS and FNYEAQ. The CDR3 extends over 14 amino acids.